Reported below is one TCR beta chain. This clonotype was seen many times. The antigen it recognizes is unknown. Per-base qualities were not stored, and no clone one base away is much larger. A case-control design nested within a healthcare worker cohort in London, UK, was used, with weekly nasopharyngeal swab PCR tests and blood sampling performed. Healthcare workers were recruited between 23 and 31 March 2020, during the week of the UK lockdown, and were followed weekly for up to roughly 15 weeks. These data come from a study of early T cells in non-severe SARS-CoV-2 infection listed by TCRdb under 2021. With regard to the full study: Bulk RNA from unsorted whole blood was used for TCR sequencing, so alpha and beta chains could not be paired.

The receptor library was made with 5' RACE. The sequencer was a NextSeq 500. To correct for sequencing error and PCR bias, the TCR library protocol tagged individual cDNA molecules with unique molecular identifiers. Both TCR alpha and beta chains were sequenced, and tight co-correlation was observed between alpha and beta sequence abundances in each sample. The source study handled its data this way. Decombinator V4 was used to perform V gene, J gene and CDR3 annotation of TCR sequences. Expanded TCRs were defined as changing significantly between any two time points under a Poisson model with p below 0.0001. TCR abundances were normalised to the total number of TCRs sequenced in each sample and reported as counts per million. MAIT TCRs were defined by TRAV1-2 paired with TRAJ12, TRAJ20 or TRAJ33, and iNKT TCRs by TRAV10 paired with TRAJ18. A search of VDJdb, accessed on 1 November 2021, was run for TCRs annotated to CMV, EBV and SARS-CoV-2, with TCRs annotated for multiple antigens excluded. Using fastp at Q25 and MiXCR, TCRdb reprocessed the public reads and kept productive beta chains. Each CDR3 protein appears once, grouped with its most common genes and DNA. TCRdb, rather than the study authors, made the V and J calls. The sample table lists tens of thousands of distinct CDR3 sequences, around 15% of them with a count of one. The biggest ten clones account for 0.45% to 0.75% of the sample.

Looking up the germline V gene (reference sequence) yields CDR1 SGHNT and CDR2 YYREEE. The CDR3 runs 15 residues from the cysteine to the valine. CDR3 DNA only is kept here, 45 bases in frame from base 1. V sheds 0 bases and J sheds 6 bases, leaving 16 bases between their ends. Overall study outcomes, separate from this receptor: VDJdb matching was skewed toward anti-spike CD8 responses and likely underestimated virus-specific expansions, missing private and CD4 specificities.

The V and J genes are TRBV5-4 and TRBJ2-7; no D gene is confidently identified. This clonotype was sampled from an adult who was a healthcare worker with PCR-confirmed SARS-CoV-2 infection or an uninfected control (not recorded which). What was sequenced was whole blood. The nucleotides are TGTGCCAGCAGCTTGGTCCGCAGGCATGGACGCGAGCAGTACGTC. The encoded protein is CASSLVRRHGREQYV.